A single sample is the source of the 17 T cell receptor beta chains below, sequenced in a study of shared clonotypes between healthy human individuals (dated by TCRdb to 2019 to 2021). To prepare the library, the immunoSEQ multiplex PCR assay was applied. TCRdb re-hosts the immuneACCESS table, in-frame sequences only. Its copies lack some clones; in the studies checked, an unresolved V gene accounts for under half of them, and the cause for the rest is not known. The sample data list 1,400,000 or so clones, and about 98.5% of these were observed just once. 0.36% of the sample comes from the top ten. The source material was naive CD4+ T cells sorted from blood. The meaning of the sample's cell subset or site label: CD45RA+ positively selected. The receptors here all came from a man younger than 45 in good health.

The genes are TRBV4-1 and TRBJ1-1; D ambiguous. This CDR3 is built from 15 residues. Germline values: CDR1 MGHRA, CDR2 YSYEKL. V gave up 1 base and J gave up 0 bases, with 9 bases separating them. CDR3 sequence (DNA): TGCGCCAGCAGCCAAGGATTCTCGTTGAACACTGAAGCTTTCTTT. Its protein product is CASSQGFSLNTEAFF.

The CDR3 coding sequence is TGTGCCAGCTCACCATTGGGCCCGGGACGGGGGAGCTCCTACGAGCAGTACTTC. The encoded protein is CASSPLGPGRGSSYEQYF. The chain employs TRBV18 and TRBJ2-7, with TRBD2 as a possible D gene (6 bases). Germline V gene lookup returns CDR1 KGHSH and CDR2 LQKENI. The CDR3 runs 18 residues. V lost 2 bases and J 0 bases, leaving 20 bases between the germline ends.

J is TRBJ1-5 and V is TRBV7-6; tentatively, D is TRBD1 (5 bases). The CDR3 is 14 residues long. Deletions cut 4 bases from V and 1 base from J, with 8 bases between. Per germline, CDR1 SGHVS and CDR2 FNYEAQ. CDR3 residues: CASSSRGSNQPQHF. In nucleotides, the CDR3 is TGTGCCAGCAGCTCAAGGGGAAGCAATCAGCCCCAGCATTTT.

Worth noting for this clone: This same CDR3 is encoded by further DNA sequences in the sample. V usage is TRBV5-4 and J usage is TRBJ1-1; D uncertain. V lost 0 bases and J lost 1, with 4 bases in between. The V gene's germline CDR1 is SGHNT and CDR2 YYREEE (reference sequence). This CDR3 spans 13 amino acids. The CDR3 region is CASSLVANTEAFF. Here the CDR3 DNA reads TGTGCCAGCAGCTTGGTCGCGAACACTGAAGCTTTCTTT.

The CDR3: CASSLAKGTGLGNTEAFF. The CDR3 bases are TGTGCCAGCAGCTTAGCGAAGGGGACAGGGCTGGGTAACACTGAAGCTTTCTTT. This sequence joins TRBV7-9 and TRBJ1-1; 9 nucleotides agree with TRBD1. V lost 0 bases to trimming and J lost 2 bases; unmatched junction nucleotides: 10. Germline V gene sequence: CDR1 SEHNR, CDR2 FQNEAQ (reference sequence). The CDR3 covers 18 residues.

In DNA form, the CDR3 reads TGTGCCAGTACGACCAAGACAGGAAATCAGCCCCAGCATTTT. It translates to CASTTKTGNQPQHF. This chain uses TRBV19 with TRBJ1-5, with D perhaps matching TRBD1 (6 bases). The V end lost 7 bases, the J end lost 4 bases, and 14 bases lay between the germline ends. Germline CDR1 reads LNHDA; CDR2 reads SQIVND (reference sequence). The CDR3 contains 14 residues.

The chain couples TRBV27 to TRBJ2-2; 7 bases map to TRBD1. The CDR3 runs to 13 residues. J was trimmed by 7 bases and V by 6 bases; bases with no gene match: 5. Germline CDR1 MNHEY, CDR2 SMNVEV (reference sequence). CDR3 amino acids: CASREQGHGELFF. CDR3 bases: TGTGCCAGCAGGGAACAGGGGCACGGGGAGCTGTTTTTT.

The V call is TRBV6-1, the J call TRBJ2-5; 8 bases line up with TRBD2. CDR1 is MNHNS, CDR2 SASEGT, per germline. CDR3 length equals 12 residues. With V trimmed by 6 bases and J by 5 bases, 2 bases remained unmatched. The CDR3 coding sequence is TGTGCCAGCAGAGCGGGAGATGAGACCCAGTACTTC. Residues: CASRAGDETQYF.

The rearrangement joins TRBV5-4 to TRBJ1-5; D is unresolved. The CDR3 is 12 residues long. The germline V gene has CDR1 SGHNT and CDR2 YYREEE (reference sequence). The V and J ends lost 2 bases and 4 bases respectively, with 4 bases between them. The CDR3 coding sequence is TGTGCCAGCAGCTTACAAAATCAGCCCCAGCATTTT. Protein: CASSLQNQPQHF. The full variable domain, completed using reference TRBV5-4 and TRBJ1-5, is ETGVTQSPTHLIKTRGQQVTLRCSSQSGHNTVSWYQQALGQGPQFIFQYYREEENGRGNFPPRFSGLQFPNYSSELNVNALELDDSALYLCASSLQNQPQHFGDGTRLSIL.

The chain combines TRBV7-8 with TRBJ1-3, with D maybe TRBD1 (5 bases). The CDR3 length is 18 residues. The germline gives CDR1 SGHVS, CDR2 FQNEAQ. Trimming stripped 1 base from V and 2 bases from J, with 18 bases between. The CDR3 DNA reads as TGTGCCAGCAGCTTAGTGGTTGGGACTCAGGGAGCTGGAAACACCATATATTTT. Its protein product is CASSLVVGTQGAGNTIYF.

The chain combines TRBV6-4 with TRBJ2-1; the D is unclear. Germline CDR1 reads MRHNA; CDR2 reads SNTAGT. Trimming pared 3 bases from V and 0 bases from J, leaving 9 bases between. This CDR3 has 15 amino acids. The CDR3 DNA reads as TGTGCCAGCAGTGAGGTTCACTCCTCCTACAATGAGCAGTTCTTC. Protein: CASSEVHSSYNEQFF.

The chain joins TRBV10-2 to TRBJ2-7; no definite D call. CDR1 and CDR2 from the germline V gene are WSHSY and SAAADI. Trimming stripped 2 bases from V and 3 bases from J, with 11 bases between. This CDR3 is 14 amino acids long. The CDR3 loop reads CASSETASGYEQYF. CDR3 in DNA: TGCGCCAGCAGTGAGACAGCATCAGGCTACGAGCAGTACTTC.

The chain links TRBV4-3 to TRBJ1-4; D not certain. The CDR3 sequence is 15 residues long. Germline assignment: CDR1 LGHNA and CDR2 YSLEER. The ends were cut back, 3 bases at V and 0 bases at J, with 8 bases in the middle. The CDR3 reads CASSQSVTTNEKLFF. The CDR3 DNA reads as TGCGCCAGCAGCCAGTCGGTTACAACTAATGAAAAACTGTTTTTT.

The V call is TRBV10-3, the J call TRBJ2-4, with D possibly matching TRBD2 (5 bases). The V gene lost 10 bases and the J gene lost 3 bases, with 16 bases spanning the gap. From germline, CDR1 is ENHRY and CDR2 SYGVKD. The CDR3 has 14 residues. The CDR3, as DNA: TGTGCCACCTCGTTTGAGGGCGGCAAAAACATTCAGTACTTC. Translating gives CATSFEGGKNIQYF.

This clone was observed a single time. The V gene is TRBV29-1, the J gene TRBJ2-3; D is undetermined. V lost 3 bases and J lost 3, with 7 bases in between. The CDR3 is 12 amino acids. The V gene's germline CDR1 is SQVTM and CDR2 ANQGSEA. This chain's CDR3 is CSVDGETDTQYF. CDR3 coding DNA: TGCAGCGTTGACGGAGAGACAGATACGCAGTATTTT.

The chain recombines TRBV5-1 with TRBJ1-2, with TRBD1 identical over 11 bases. V shed 4 bases and J 7 bases; nucleotides not matched to a gene: 6. Germline CDR1 SGHRS, CDR2 YFSETQ. The CDR3 is 14 amino acids. CDR3 in amino acids: CASSLGTGGFGYTF. The CDR3 nucleotides read TGCGCCAGCAGCCTTGGGACAGGGGGTTTTGGCTACACCTTC. Drawing the rest from reference TRBV5-1 and TRBJ1-2, the complete variable domain is KAGVTQTPRYLIKTRGQQVTLSCSPISGHRSVSWYQQTPGQGLQFLFEYFSETQRNKGNFPGRFSGRQFSNSRSEMNVSTLELGDSALYLCASSLGTGGFGYTFGSGTRLTVV.

About this clone itself: Other DNA sequences from this sample encode an identical CDR3 as well. The rearrangement joins TRBV10-3 to TRBJ2-3; D remains ambiguous. The CDR3 contains 11 residues. Trimming left V 3 bases short and J 6 bases short, with 4 bases between. The germline gives CDR1 ENHRY, CDR2 SYGVKD. Written as DNA, the CDR3 is TGTGCCATCAGTGACCTGGATACGCAGTATTTT. It codes for CAISDLDTQYF.